The text below deals with one TCR beta chain. Sequencing was performed with immunoSEQ multiplex PCR; in TCRdb, only in-frame clones are kept and a portion is missing. The table includes under 35,000 clones, 83% detected once. The data stem from a study of T cells in narcolepsy. The CDR3 covers 16 residues. Germline V lookup: CDR1 MNHEY, CDR2 SVGAGI. Trimming at V came to 1 base and at J to 1 base, leaving 5 bases not matched to a gene. This TCR came from a human donor in good health. Specimen: memory (CD45RA-) CD4+ T cells from blood. This chain joins TRBV6-5 and TRBJ1-1; TRBD1 matches at 8 bases. Here the CDR3 DNA reads TGTGCCAGCAGTTACTGGGGGACAGGCGCGAACACTGAAGCTTTCTTT. It is translated as CASSYWGTGANTEAFF.